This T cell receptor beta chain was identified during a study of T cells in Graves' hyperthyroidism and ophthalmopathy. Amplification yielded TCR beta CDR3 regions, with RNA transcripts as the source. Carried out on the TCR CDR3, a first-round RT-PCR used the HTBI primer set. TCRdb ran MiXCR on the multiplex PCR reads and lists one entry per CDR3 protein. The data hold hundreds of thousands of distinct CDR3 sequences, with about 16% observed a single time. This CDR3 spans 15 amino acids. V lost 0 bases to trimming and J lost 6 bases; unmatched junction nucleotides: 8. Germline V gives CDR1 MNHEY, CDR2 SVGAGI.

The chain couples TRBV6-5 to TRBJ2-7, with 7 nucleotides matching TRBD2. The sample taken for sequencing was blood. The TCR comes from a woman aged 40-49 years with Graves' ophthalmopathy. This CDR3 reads CASSYSLQRDAEQYF. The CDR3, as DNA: TGTGCCAGCAGTTACTCACTCCAGCGGGACGCCGAGCAGTACTTC.